These T cell receptor beta chains were read from a single sample in a study of T cell repertoires in aging, cancer and after chemotherapy. One entry per CDR3 protein results from TCRdb running MiXCR on the multiplex PCR reads. Of around 6,000 distinct CDR3 sequences listed, around 24% are singletons. Sequencing was carried out using blood. The origin of the receptors is a human donor with a blood cancer. CDR3s include the opening cysteine and the closing phenylalanine or tryptophan. The order of the fields is D gene, J gene, V gene, clone size, CDR3 protein, CDR3 DNA. The D gene is left open where the match is weak. Part of the rows lack a size; the others show once, few, many or a class for expanded clones.

>-|TRBJ1-2|TRBV19|few
CASSIWGPNYGYTF
TGTGCCAGTAGTATCTGGGGGCCGAACTATGGCTACACCTTC
>-|TRBJ1-4|TRBV25-1|-
CASSAYPDKDEKLFF
TGTGCCAGCAGTGCCTATCCGGACAAGGATGAAAAACTGTTTTTT
>-|TRBJ2-1|TRBV20-1|-
CSARDPALADEQFF
TGCAGTGCTAGAGATCCAGCCTTAGCGGATGAGCAGTTCTTC
>TRBD1|TRBJ2-7|TRBV5-4|few
CASSLRQGYEQYF
TGTGCCAGCAGCTTACGACAGGGCTACGAGCAGTACTTC
>-|TRBJ2-7|TRBV6-6|medium-sized
CASSYGQGAYEQYF
TGTGCCAGCAGTTACGGTCAGGGTGCGTACGAGCAGTACTTC
>-|TRBJ2-6|TRBV7-2|-
CASRSNSGANVLTF
TGTGCCAGCAGGTCGAACTCTGGGGCCAACGTCCTGACTTTC
>-|TRBJ1-3|TRBV29-1|medium-sized
CSVLDIRTLSSGNTIYF
TGCAGCGTTCTTGATATAAGGACACTTAGCTCTGGAAACACCATATATTTT
>-|TRBJ2-5|TRBV5-6|medium-sized
CASSLAGGGETQYF
TGTGCCAGCAGCTTGGCTGGTGGTGGGGAGACCCAGTACTTC
>TRBD2|TRBJ2-4|TRBV5-1|-
CASSGGGMWDIQYF
TGCGCCAGCAGCGGGGGAGGGATGTGGGACATTCAGTACTTC
>TRBD2|TRBJ2-7|TRBV10-2|-
CASSNSGTRTYEQYF
TGCGCCAGCAGTAACTCCGGGACTAGAACCTACGAGCAGTACTTC
>-|TRBJ2-2|TRBV19|medium-sized
CASALYTGELFF
TGTGCCAGTGCACTATACACCGGGGAGCTGTTTTTT
>-|TRBJ2-3|TRBV6-5|medium-sized
CASSYFGGTGTDTQYF
TGTGCCAGCAGTTACTTCGGCGGGACAGGCACAGATACGCAGTATTTT
>-|TRBJ2-6|TRBV20-1|-
CSALVNSGANVLTF
TGCAGTGCCTTAGTTAACTCTGGGGCCAACGTCCTGACTTTC
>TRBD1|TRBJ1-2|TRBV5-1|-
CASSLGGDSYGYTF
TGCGCCAGCAGCTTGGGAGGGGACAGCTATGGCTACACCTTC
>TRBD1|TRBJ2-7|TRBV29-1|medium-sized
CSVAGTGVAEQYF
TGCAGCGTCGCAGGGACAGGGGTCGCCGAGCAGTACTTC
>-|TRBJ2-3|TRBV13|medium-sized
CASSPRTDWTDTQYF
TGTGCCAGCAGCCCGCGGACCGACTGGACAGATACGCAGTATTTT
>-|TRBJ2-1|TRBV12-3/TRBV12-4|-
CASSEEVDEQFF
TGTGCCAGCAGTGAGGAAGTGGATGAGCAGTTCTTC
>-|TRBJ2-1|TRBV6-4|medium-sized
CASSDSLVSEQFF
TGTGCCAGCAGTGACTCGCTCGTTAGTGAGCAGTTCTTC
>TRBD1|TRBJ2-6|TRBV7-4|-
CASSPRTGPGANVLTF
TGTGCCAGCAGCCCCCGGACAGGGCCTGGGGCCAACGTCCTGACTTTT
>-|TRBJ2-1|TRBV6-1|medium-sized
CAGRVGAYNEQFF
TGTGCCGGACGGGTGGGAGCCTACAATGAGCAGTTCTTC
>TRBD2|TRBJ2-7|TRBV5-5|-
CASSRGGSEQYF
TGTGCCAGCAGCCGGGGGGGTAGCGAGCAGTACTTC
>TRBD2|TRBJ2-3|TRBV6-2/TRBV6-3|medium-sized
CASSPTTSPSDTQYF
TGTGCCAGCAGTCCAACGACTAGCCCCTCGGATACGCAGTATTTT
>TRBD2|TRBJ2-5|TRBV19|medium-sized
CASSSATSGEETQYF
TGTGCCAGTAGTTCGGCGACTAGCGGGGAAGAGACCCAGTACTTC
>TRBD1|TRBJ1-1|TRBV11-3|-
CASSSGTGTTEAFF
TGTGCCAGCAGCTCAGGGACAGGGACCACTGAAGCTTTCTTT
>-|TRBJ2-7|TRBV5-1|-
CASSSGLSYEQYF
TGCGCCAGCAGCTCGGGCCTATCCTACGAGCAGTACTTC
>-|TRBJ1-3|TRBV7-2|few
CASSYQGFSGNTIYF
TGTGCCAGCAGCTACCAGGGATTCTCTGGAAACACCATATATTTT
>-|TRBJ2-6|TRBV7-9|-
CASSFRGSGANVLTF
TGTGCCAGCAGCTTCCGTGGTTCAGGGGCCAACGTCCTGACTTTC
>TRBD1|TRBJ2-7|TRBV18|large
CASSPRDRGNEQYF
TGTGCCAGCTCACCACGGGACAGGGGGAACGAGCAGTACTTC
>-|TRBJ2-4|TRBV19|few
CASSPRGAYNIQYF
TGTGCCAGTAGTCCCAGGGGGGCGTATAACATTCAGTACTTC
>-|TRBJ2-1|TRBV6-1|medium-sized
CASSDGTGSYNEQFF
TGTGCCAGCAGTGATGGCACAGGGTCGTACAATGAGCAGTTCTTC
>TRBD2|TRBJ2-5|TRBV20-1|-
CSAGTSGGFQETQYF
TGCAGTGCGGGGACTAGCGGGGGGTTCCAAGAGACCCAGTACTTC
>-|TRBJ1-4|TRBV6-1|medium-sized
CASSESHEGFNEKLFF
TGTGCCAGCAGTGAAAGTCACGAGGGGTTTAATGAAAAACTGTTTTTT